This TCR beta chain was captured by sequencing in a study of OX40 agonist ivuxolimab in advanced cancers. Looking at the study overall: Checkpoint inhibitors had been given previously to 40% of patients.

Using immunoSEQ multiplex PCR, the repertoire was profiled, and TCRdb retains in-frame clones only, with some absent. The sample comprises under 85,000 clones, around 94% of which are singletons, and roughly 5% rests with the top ten. Study-wide points: No antigen was identified for the clonally expanded peripheral T cells. Low clonal expansion, among the lowest seen, marked partial responders at 0.1-3.0 mg/kg.

Concerning this clone itself: Its specificity is not known.

Germline V gives CDR1 SNHLY, CDR2 FYNNEI. The V segment lost 4 bases and the J segment 5 bases; nucleotides outside the gene matches: 0. The CDR3 totals 14 residues. Sequencing was performed on CD4+ or CD8+ T cells sorted from blood, taken in a trial of the OX40 agonist ivuxolimab. The TCR was taken from an adult with an advanced solid tumor such as melanoma, head and neck, liver or kidney cancer. The genes are TRBV2 and TRBJ2-1; the match to TRBD2 covers 12 bases. The CDR3 sequence: CASSASGRDNEQFF. The CDR3 DNA sequence: TGTGCCAGCAGTGCTAGCGGGAGGGACAATGAGCAGTTCTTC.